Listed here are 12 T cell receptor beta chains from one sample, sequenced in a study of cytomegalovirus exposure and HLA in healthy donors. Clones were read by immunoSEQ multiplex PCR, and TCRdb kept only the in-frame ones, dropping some. The sample carries 150,000 to 200,000 clones, about 81% recorded once. Sequenced material: PBMCs. The receptors were sampled from a woman aged 30 to 39 in good health and CMV-seronegative.

The CDR3 loop reads CASAKNGELFF. CDR3 DNA: TGTGCCAGCGCGAAAAACGGGGAGCTGTTTTTT. V gene TRBV7-9 combines with J gene TRBJ2-2; D unresolved. Germline CDR1 is SEHNR and CDR2 is FQNEAQ (reference sequence). The V end lost 8 bases, the J end lost 7 bases, and 8 bases lay between the germline ends. CDR3 size: 11 residues. Together with reference TRBV7-9 and TRBJ2-2, the CDR3 gives the full variable domain: DTGVSQNPRHKITKRGQNVTFRCDPISEHNRLYWYRQTLGQGPEFLTYFQNEAQLEKSRLLSDRFSAERPKGSFSTLEIQRTEQGDSAMYLCASAKNGELFFGEGSRLTVL.

This clone came up once. This sample also contains other DNA sequences that code for the same CDR3. The chain has TRBV2 and TRBJ2-5, with D unresolved. This CDR3 contains 13 residues. Germline CDR1 reads SNHLY; CDR2 reads FYNNEI. V gave up 4 bases and J gave up 2 bases, with 8 bases separating them. Here the CDR3 DNA reads TGTGCCAGCAGTGGAGGCATTCAAGAGACCCAGTACTTC. Protein: CASSGGIQETQYF.

This chain connects TRBV5-1 to TRBJ1-1; 7 bases are a match to TRBD1. Germline CDR1 reads SGHRS; CDR2 reads YFSETQ. This CDR3 has 17 residues. The trim removed 0 bases at V and 0 bases at J, leaving 8 bases unmatched. Here the CDR3 DNA reads TGCGCCAGCAGCTTGGCCCTCCGGACAGGCATGAACACTGAAGCTTTCTTT. Amino acids: CASSLALRTGMNTEAFF.

V is TRBV7-9 and J is TRBJ1-4; 11 bases match TRBD1. Germline assignment: CDR1 SEHNR and CDR2 FQNEAQ (reference sequence). The CDR3 length is 18 residues. With 5 bases clipped from V and 3 bases from J, the junction kept 11 bases outside the gene matches. The CDR3 DNA is TGTGCCAGCAGCCCGCTCCGGGACAGGGGGTTGGCTAATGAAAAACTGTTTTTT. Translation: CASSPLRDRGLANEKLFF.

The rearrangement joins TRBV4-2 to TRBJ1-2; 9 positions match TRBD1. This CDR3 is 17 amino acids long. With 1 base clipped from V and 4 bases from J, the junction kept 10 bases outside the gene matches. From germline, CDR1 is LGHNA and CDR2 YNFKEQ. CDR3 protein: CASSQGVGTGLAYGYTF. The CDR3 coding sequence is TGTGCCAGCAGCCAAGGCGTCGGGACAGGGCTTGCCTATGGCTACACCTTC.

The chain couples TRBV6-1 to TRBJ2-1; TRBD2 aligns across 9 bases. The CDR3 runs to 17 residues. V shed 4 bases and J 7 bases; nucleotides not matched to a gene: 14. Germline CDR1 MNHNS, CDR2 SASEGT. Written as DNA, the CDR3 is TGTGCCAGCAGTGCCCTCCCCCCGCGGGAGGGCCGTAATGAGCAGTTCTTC. The encoded protein is CASSALPPREGRNEQFF.

This clone was detected only once. The gene calls are TRBV5-1 and TRBJ2-5, with TRBD1 matching over 8 bases. The CDR3 extends over 13 amino acids. Germline CDR1 reads SGHRS; CDR2 reads YFSETQ. V was pared by 7 bases and J by 0 bases, with 2 bases of the junction left unmatched. The CDR3: CASAGQDQETQYF. The CDR3 coding sequence is TGCGCCAGCGCGGGACAGGACCAAGAGACCCAGTACTTC. The variable domain in full, with the rest retrieved from reference TRBV5-1 and TRBJ2-5, is KAGVTQTPRYLIKTRGQQVTLSCSPISGHRSVSWYQQTPGQGLQFLFEYFSETQRNKGNFPGRFSGRQFSNSRSEMNVSTLELGDSALYLCASAGQDQETQYFGPGTRLLVL.

The V gene is TRBV6-5, the J gene TRBJ2-7; a possible D gene is TRBD2 (6 bases). Germline CDR1 and CDR2: MNHEY and SVGAGI. The CDR3 loop spans 16 amino acids. V lost 0 bases, J lost 0 bases, and 12 bases lay in between. This chain's CDR3 is CASSYSDLAFSYEQYF. DNA for the CDR3: TGTGCCAGCAGTTACTCAGATCTAGCGTTCTCCTACGAGCAGTACTTC.

This rearrangement joins TRBV28 to TRBJ2-4; 8 nucleotides line up with TRBD2. The trim removed 3 bases at V and 2 bases at J, leaving 6 bases unmatched. The CDR3 is made up of 16 amino acids. CDR1 MDHEN and CDR2 SYDVKM come from the germline V gene. The CDR3 reads CASSFPQRGPKNIQYF. Written as DNA, the CDR3 is TGTGCCAGCAGTTTCCCCCAGCGGGGGCCCAAAAACATTCAGTACTTC.

The chain links TRBV6-1 to TRBJ1-2; D is perhaps TRBD1 (5 bases). The V end lost 3 bases, the J end lost 4 bases, and 9 bases lay between the germline ends. There are 13 residues in the CDR3. Germline CDR1 MNHNS, CDR2 SASEGT. The CDR3 DNA is TGTGCCAGCAGTGAGGGCGACAGCTATGGCTACACCTTC. This gives the protein CASSEGDSYGYTF.

The CDR3 region has the DNA TGTGCCAGCAGTCGACTGGGACAGGGGGCCGGCGAGCAGTACTTC. Translation: CASSRLGQGAGEQYF. V usage is TRBV6-1 and J usage is TRBJ2-7; 12 positions match TRBD1. The germline V gene encodes CDR1 MNHNS and CDR2 SASEGT. With V trimmed by 5 bases and J by 6 bases, 8 bases remained unmatched. The CDR3 has 15 amino acids.

This clone was found once. The genes are TRBV7-9 and TRBJ2-5; 9 nucleotides line up with TRBD2. V lost 1 base and J lost 5; bases outside the gene matches: 5. From germline, CDR1 is SEHNR and CDR2 FQNEAQ (reference sequence). The CDR3 contains 15 residues. The CDR3 DNA reads TGTGCCAGCAGCTTAGGAGCGGGGGGTCAGGAGACCCAGTACTTC. As protein: CASSLGAGGQETQYF.